This TCR beta chain derives from a study of CD8 T cells in Susac syndrome. With random hexamers, reverse transcription was performed on about 0.5 to 1 ug of RNA. TCR beta CDR3 was amplified by immunoSEQ multiplex PCR. This amplification extended across 54 Vbeta and 13 Jbeta segments. TCRdb recomputed calls from the immunoSEQ multiplex PCR reads with MiXCR, one row per CDR3 protein. In the table there are approximately 150,000 distinct CDR3 sequences, almost 96% of which are singletons. Trimming shortened V by 0 bases and J by 2 bases, and 7 bases separated the two germline ends. The germline V gene encodes CDR1 SGHRS and CDR2 YFSETQ. The CDR3 has 14 residues.

The gene calls are TRBV5-1 and TRBJ2-3, with D possibly TRBD2 on 6 matching bases. The sample was CD4+ T cells from PBMCs. The source is a human donor with Susac syndrome. This chain's CDR3 is CASSLGTTTDTQYF. The CDR3 nucleotides are TGCGCCAGCAGCTTGGGGACTACCACAGATACGCAGTATTTT.